The clone carrying this T cell receptor (beta chain) was counted a few times. Samples came from axillary lymph nodes draining the breast cancer. Germline V CDR1 and CDR2: DFQATT, SNEGSKA (reference sequence). The CDR3 is 16 amino acids. The V and J ends lost 1 base and 4 bases, in that order; junction bases with no gene match: 8. One entry per CDR3 protein, called by TCRdb with MiXCR from the multiplex PCR reads. The table includes a few hundred thousand distinct CDR3 sequences, under 35% detected once. This sample is part of a study of breast tumors, draining lymph nodes, adjacent tissues. This receptor was taken from a female donor with breast cancer. Some clones in this sample may be carry-over from other donors' samples. The material sequenced was axillary lymph node tissue. J is TRBJ2-2 and V is TRBV20-1, with 8 bases lining up with TRBD2. The CDR3 is CSARASGRSTTGELFF. The CDR3 DNA follows: TGCAGTGCTAGAGCAAGCGGGAGATCGACCACCGGGGAGCTGTTTTTT.